This record concerns one TCR beta chain sequence. The target antigen is unknown. Germline CDR1 reads MDHEN; CDR2 reads SYDVKM. There are 13 residues in the CDR3. Between the trimmed V and J ends, which lost 10 bases and 2 bases, there was a span of 14 bases. This sample stems from a study of blood T cells in healthy people across ages. A second PCR, run for roughly 7 to 11 cycles, used a sample-barcoded 5' primer plus a J-beta primer mix. TCRdb fed the 5' RACE reads into MiXCR, producing one record per CDR3 protein. The sample shows about 840,000 distinct CDR3 sequences, 25% to 30% of them seen only once. General study findings and limits: The recorded TCR beta diversity per million T cells decreased in a roughly linear manner with age. In long-lived donors, naive CD4+ cell counts and diversity exceeded those of aged donors.

The same specimen was also included in a second study, on T cells of mothers and their children. Per that paper: Slightly higher, non-significant overlap characterized related mother-child pairs relative to unrelated pairs. The search for persistent microchimeric T cell clones detected none.

This chain uses TRBV28 with TRBJ1-2; tentatively, D is TRBD1 (6 bases). The TCR sequence derives from a woman aged 40 to 50 in good health. Specimen: blood. Here the CDR3 DNA reads TGTGCCACTGGGGGCGGCGGGAACTATGGCTACACCTTC. Protein: CATGGGGNYGYTF.